This passage covers 29 T cell receptor beta chains from one sample sequenced in a study of Ad26.COV2.S vaccination and SARS-CoV-2 variants. Treatment indicated: 19 received Ad26.COV2.S at low or high dose, single or two shots; 5 received placebo; per-sample allocation not given. All samples were drawn on day 63, counting from the first vaccine or placebo injection. Clones were sequenced by immunoSEQ multiplex PCR, and TCRdb holds only the in-frame ones, with some missing. The profile shows about 320,000 clones, around four fifths of them singletons. Material: peripheral blood, obtained in a trial of Ad26.COV2.S vaccine versus placebo. These receptors originate from a person aged 18-65 years who received the Ad26.COV2.S COVID-19 vaccine or a placebo.

This chain connects TRBV6-4 to TRBJ1-1; 9 nucleotides match TRBD1. V lost 7 bases to trimming and J lost 6 bases; unmatched junction nucleotides: 15. Per the germline V gene, CDR1 is MRHNA and CDR2 is SNTAGT. This CDR3 is 16 amino acids long. The CDR3 loop is CASTGTGLERVPEAFF. The CDR3 coding sequence is TGTGCCAGCACAGGGACAGGGTTAGAACGGGTCCCTGAAGCTTTCTTT.

This clone came up once. V and J are TRBV21-1 and TRBJ1-5; the table's D call of TRBD1 was not tested on the DNA. TRBV21-1 is described as a pseudogene. The CDR3 consists of 16 residues. CDR3: CASSKDGQGCAQPQHF. The CDR3 DNA follows: TGTGCCAGCAGCAAAGATGGCCAGGGGTGCGCTCAGCCCCAGCATTTT.

The J gene is TRBJ1-1, the V gene TRBV12-3 or TRBV12-4; a weak D match, TRBD1 (5 bases). V gave up 5 bases and J gave up 0 bases, with 7 bases separating them. The CDR3 totals 13 residues. The CDR3: CASSRQMNTEAFF. Written as DNA, the CDR3 is TGTGCCAGCAGTCGACAGATGAACACTGAAGCTTTCTTT.

This clone was seen a single time. Other DNA sequences in this sample translate to the same CDR3. The rearrangement joins TRBV11-2 to TRBJ1-5; D ambiguous. Trimming cost V 0 bases and J 4 bases, with 4 bases left between them. In germline, CDR1 is SGHAT, CDR2 FQNNGV. The CDR3 has 13 amino acids. The CDR3 bases are TGTGCCAGCAGCTTAGACCGGAATCAGCCCCAGCATTTT. Its protein product is CASSLDRNQPQHF.

The sample holds one count of this clone. The gene calls are TRBV5-4 and TRBJ2-7; the D call may be TRBD1 or TRBD2 (6 bases each). V was clipped by 0 bases and J by 2 bases, with 12 bases between them. The CDR3 runs to 15 residues. Germline V lookup: CDR1 SGHNT, CDR2 YYREEE (reference sequence). Here the CDR3 DNA reads TGTGCCAGCAGCTTGGGGGGGGCGGCCCCCTACGAGCAGTACTTC. This translates into CASSLGGAAPYEQYF. Full variable domain (remainder filled in from reference TRBV5-4 and TRBJ2-7): ETGVTQSPTHLIKTRGQQVTLRCSSQSGHNTVSWYQQALGQGPQFIFQYYREEENGRGNFPPRFSGLQFPNYSSELNVNALELDDSALYLCASSLGGAAPYEQYFGPGTRLTVT.

This clone occurred a few times. The same CDR3 is also encoded by other DNA sequences in this sample. This chain uses TRBV4-2 with TRBJ1-3, with D perhaps matching TRBD1 (5 bases). CDR1 is LGHNA and CDR2 is YNFKEQ in the germline V gene. CDR3 length: 15 amino acids. V gave up 0 bases and J gave up 0 bases, with 6 bases separating them. Written as DNA, the CDR3 is TGTGCCAGCAGCCAAGACAGGGCCTCTGGAAACACCATATATTTT. Translated, it gives CASSQDRASGNTIYF.

This clone was observed a few times. CDR3 residues: CASSSRDYNEQFF. The CDR3 DNA reads TGTGCCAGCAGCTCCAGGGACTACAATGAGCAGTTCTTC. The chain uses TRBV9 and TRBJ2-1; D is perhaps TRBD1 (5 bases). The CDR3 runs 13 residues. Germline CDR1 reads SGDLS; CDR2 reads YYNGEE. The V end lost 4 bases, the J end lost 3 bases, and 8 bases lay between the germline ends.

This clone was seen just once. This rearrangement joins TRBV5-1 to TRBJ2-2, with 7 bases fitting TRBD2. This CDR3 is 15 amino acids long. The germline gives CDR1 SGHRS, CDR2 YFSETQ. Losses at the gene ends were 6 bases for V and 7 bases for J; bases not matched to a gene: 12. This CDR3 reads CASTGTGGYIGELFF. CDR3 nucleotide sequence: TGCGCCAGCACAGGAACGGGGGGATATATCGGGGAGCTGTTTTTT.

The DNA for the CDR3 is TGTGCCAGCAGTGAAGCCCGGACAGGGGATGAAAAACTGTTTTTT. Protein sequence: CASSEARTGDEKLFF. V is TRBV2 and J is TRBJ1-4, with 9 bases identical to TRBD1. Germline assignment: CDR1 SNHLY and CDR2 FYNNEI. Trimming took 0 bases from V and 6 from J; bases not matched to a gene: 2. The CDR3 is 15 amino acids.

Details on this clone: With a much larger clone just one base away, this may be a read error. The chain uses TRBV14 and TRBJ1-2; D is possibly TRBD1 (6 bases). Germline-derived CDR1 and CDR2 are SGHDN and FVKESK. Trimming removed 5 bases at V and 2 bases at J, with 9 bases between. The CDR3 extends over 13 amino acids. CDR3: CASSFDRNYGYTF. In DNA, the CDR3 is TGTGCCAGCAGCTTCGACAGGAACTATGGCTACACCTTC. Supplemented by reference TRBV14 and TRBJ1-2, the full variable domain reads EAGVTQFPSHSVIEKGQTVTLRCDPISGHDNLYWYRRVMGKEIKFLLHFVKESKQDESGMPNNRFLAERTGGTYSTLKVQPAELEDSGVYFCASSFDRNYGYTFGSGTRLTVV.

The rearrangement uses TRBV12-3 or TRBV12-4 and TRBJ2-7, with D perhaps TRBD1 (6 bases). The CDR3 covers 13 residues. V was clipped by 4 bases and J by 2 bases, with 9 bases between them. The CDR3 DNA is TGTGCCAGCAGTTCAACAGGGACCTACGAGCAGTACTTC. This gives the protein CASSSTGTYEQYF.

The chain joins TRBV7-2 to TRBJ1-3, with 10 bases fitting TRBD1. This CDR3 comprises 15 residues. The germline gives CDR1 SGHTA, CDR2 FQGNSA. After removal of 6 bases from V and 6 bases from J, the junction contained 8 bases not matched to a gene. DNA of the CDR3: TGTGCCAGCAGTCGCACCGGGACAGGGGTAAACACCATATATTTT. Residues: CASSRTGTGVNTIYF.

The chain employs TRBV4-1 and TRBJ1-2, with 7 bases fitting TRBD1. Germline V gene sequence: CDR1 MGHRA, CDR2 YSYEKL. The CDR3 contains 14 residues. The V segment lost 1 base and the J segment 4 bases; nucleotides outside the gene matches: 3. CDR3 amino acids: CASSQGDSFYGYTF. The CDR3 coding sequence is TGCGCCAGCAGCCAAGGGGACAGCTTCTATGGCTACACCTTC.

This rearrangement joins TRBV6-2 or TRBV6-3 to TRBJ1-1; possible D gene TRBD1, 5 bases. The CDR3 has 15 amino acids. Germline V lookup: CDR1 MNHEY, CDR2 SVGEGT. The V gene lost 4 bases and the J gene lost 3 bases, with 15 bases spanning the gap. The CDR3 here is CASSFRVYGDTEAFF. The CDR3 region has the DNA TGTGCCAGCAGTTTCAGGGTATATGGAGACACTGAAGCTTTCTTT.

The gene calls are TRBV28 and TRBJ2-7; D not certain. Trimming pared 6 bases from V and 4 bases from J, leaving 22 bases between. This CDR3 contains 16 residues. CDR1 and CDR2 from the germline V gene are MDHEN and SYDVKM. CDR3 amino acids: CASSEGWGPKSYEQYF. CDR3 sequence (DNA): TGTGCCAGCAGCGAAGGATGGGGTCCCAAGTCTTACGAGCAGTACTTC.

The chain uses TRBV4-1 and TRBJ1-1; weak D call: TRBD1 (6 bases). Trimming removed 0 bases from V and 3 bases from J, with 11 bases in between. Germline CDR1 is MGHRA and CDR2 is YSYEKL. The CDR3 is made up of 15 amino acids. CDR3 sequence reads: CASSQDWGGYTEAFF. For the CDR3, the DNA is TGCGCCAGCAGCCAAGACTGGGGGGGCTACACTGAAGCTTTCTTT.

The chain has TRBV29-1 and TRBJ2-3; 9 nucleotides agree with TRBD2. CDR1 and CDR2 (germline): SQVTM, ANQGSEA. Trimming cost V 7 bases and J 8 bases; bases outside gene matches: 10. There are 13 residues in the CDR3. CDR3 DNA: TGCAGCGCCACAGCGGGGGGACCTGGTACGCAGTATTTT. It encodes CSATAGGPGTQYF.

This chain links TRBV19 with TRBJ1-5; D ambiguous. Trimming left V 7 bases short and J 6 bases short, with 19 bases between. The germline V gene has CDR1 LNHDA and CDR2 SQIVND (reference sequence). The CDR3 consists of 15 residues. The CDR3 DNA sequence: TGTGCCAGTACCATCCATGAAGGGCGAGGTCAGCCCCAGCATTTT. This translates into CASTIHEGRGQPQHF.

This clone came up once. J is TRBJ2-1 and V is TRBV2; D possibly matches TRBD1 or TRBD2 (6 bases each). The germline V gene encodes CDR1 SNHLY and CDR2 FYNNEI. This CDR3 is built from 14 residues. V gave up 3 bases and J gave up 7 bases, with 13 bases separating them. CDR3 region: CASSERGVANEQFF. The CDR3 DNA sequence: TGTGCCAGCAGTGAGAGGGGGGTCGCAAATGAGCAGTTCTTC.

This sequence joins TRBV5-4 and TRBJ2-4; D might be TRBD1 or TRBD2, each matching 6 bases. Trimming stripped 1 base from V and 0 bases from J, with 14 bases between. CDR1 is SGHNT and CDR2 is YYREEE in the germline V gene (reference sequence). This CDR3 has 17 amino acids. The CDR3 DNA reads TGTGCCAGCAGCTTGTGGGGGGCCTCCCTAGCCAAAAACATTCAGTACTTC. It encodes CASSLWGASLAKNIQYF.

This sequence joins TRBV6-1 and TRBJ2-5; unclear D gene. The length of the CDR3 is 13 residues. Germline CDR1 is MNHNS and CDR2 is SASEGT. The ends were cut back, 2 bases at V and 6 bases at J, with 10 bases in the middle. The DNA of the CDR3 is TGTGCCAGCAGTGAACAGTCTCCGAAGACCCAGTACTTC. Protein sequence: CASSEQSPKTQYF.

CDR3: CSASRPTGGLNYGYTF. CDR3 bases: TGCAGTGCTAGTCGCCCAACAGGGGGCCTTAACTATGGCTACACCTTC. The J gene is TRBJ1-2, the V gene TRBV20-1, with 9 nucleotides matching TRBD1. The CDR3 is 16 amino acids. Unmatched junction bases numbered 9, after V lost 3 bases and J lost 1 base. CDR1 DFQATT and CDR2 SNEGSKA come from the germline V gene (reference sequence).

The chain couples TRBV27 to TRBJ1-1, with TRBD1 as a possible D gene (6 bases). CDR3 length: 13 amino acids. Deletions cut 7 bases from V and 0 bases from J, with 9 bases between. Germline values: CDR1 MNHEY, CDR2 SMNVEV (reference sequence). The DNA for the CDR3 is TGTGCCAGCATCGACAGGATGAACACTGAAGCTTTCTTT. Encoded protein: CASIDRMNTEAFF.

The chain recombines TRBV7-2 with TRBJ1-1, with 8 bases matching TRBD1. The CDR3 spans 14 residues. CDR1 SGHTA and CDR2 FQGNSA come from the germline V gene. V was clipped by 2 bases and J by 8 bases; unmatched bases: 7. This chain's CDR3 is CASSLRRTGGEAFF. The DNA of the CDR3 is TGTGCCAGCAGCTTACGCCGAACAGGGGGAGAAGCTTTCTTT. The whole variable domain, filled in from reference TRBV7-2 and TRBJ1-1, reads GAGVSQSPSNKVTEKGKDVELRCDPISGHTALYWYRQSLGQGLEFLIYFQGNSAPDKSGLPSDRFSAERTGGSVSTLTIQRTQQEDSAVYLCASSLRRTGGEAFFGQGTRLTVV.

This chain joins TRBV6-1 and TRBJ1-3; D is unresolved. CDR3 length equals 16 residues. Trimming removed 0 bases from V and 0 bases from J, with 9 bases in between. Germline CDR1 reads MNHNS; CDR2 reads SASEGT. The CDR3 bases are TGTGCCAGCAGTGAAGCTGACGGGGTCTCTGGAAACACCATATATTTT. Translating it yields CASSEADGVSGNTIYF.

The gene calls are TRBV28 and TRBJ1-5, with 7 bases matching TRBD1. The CDR3 spans 15 residues. V lost 3 bases, J lost 2 bases, and 4 bases stayed unmatched. The germline gives CDR1 MDHEN, CDR2 SYDVKM. CDR3 in amino acids: CASSLTGSGNQPQHF. For the CDR3, the DNA is TGTGCCAGCAGTTTGACAGGGAGTGGCAATCAGCCCCAGCATTTT.

V is TRBV5-5 and J is TRBJ2-5; D may be TRBD1 (5 bases). CDR1 is SGHKS and CDR2 is YYEKEE in the germline V gene (reference sequence). CDR3 length equals 15 residues. The V and J ends lost 0 bases and 1 base respectively, with 10 bases between them. In nucleotides, the CDR3 is TGTGCCAGCAGCTTGGCACAGACAGTCCAAGAGACCCAGTACTTC. This encodes CASSLAQTVQETQYF.

The gene calls are TRBV5-8 and TRBJ1-4, with TRBD1 matching over 9 bases. Losses at the gene ends were 9 bases for V and 3 bases for J; bases not matched to a gene: 6. The CDR3 has 14 amino acids. Germline CDR1 reads SGHTS; CDR2 reads YDEGEE. The CDR3 protein is CATGQGSPNEKLFF. CDR3 DNA: TGTGCCACCGGACAGGGGTCGCCTAATGAAAAACTGTTTTTT. Variable domain in full (rest from reference TRBV5-8 and TRBJ1-4): EAGVTQSPTHLIKTRGQQATLRCSPISGHTSVYWYQQALGLGLQFLLWYDEGEERNRGNFPPRFSGRQFPNYSSELNVNALELEDSALYLCATGQGSPNEKLFFGSGTQLSVL.

The gene calls are TRBV11-3 and TRBJ2-1; D perhaps matches TRBD2 (7 bases). The CDR3 has 15 amino acids. Trimming left V 2 bases short and J 6 bases short, with 14 bases between. Germline V gives CDR1 SGHNT, CDR2 YENEEA. CDR3 residues: CASSLSGGATNEQFF. CDR3 sequence (DNA): TGTGCCAGCAGCTTAAGTGGGGGGGCAACCAATGAGCAGTTCTTC.